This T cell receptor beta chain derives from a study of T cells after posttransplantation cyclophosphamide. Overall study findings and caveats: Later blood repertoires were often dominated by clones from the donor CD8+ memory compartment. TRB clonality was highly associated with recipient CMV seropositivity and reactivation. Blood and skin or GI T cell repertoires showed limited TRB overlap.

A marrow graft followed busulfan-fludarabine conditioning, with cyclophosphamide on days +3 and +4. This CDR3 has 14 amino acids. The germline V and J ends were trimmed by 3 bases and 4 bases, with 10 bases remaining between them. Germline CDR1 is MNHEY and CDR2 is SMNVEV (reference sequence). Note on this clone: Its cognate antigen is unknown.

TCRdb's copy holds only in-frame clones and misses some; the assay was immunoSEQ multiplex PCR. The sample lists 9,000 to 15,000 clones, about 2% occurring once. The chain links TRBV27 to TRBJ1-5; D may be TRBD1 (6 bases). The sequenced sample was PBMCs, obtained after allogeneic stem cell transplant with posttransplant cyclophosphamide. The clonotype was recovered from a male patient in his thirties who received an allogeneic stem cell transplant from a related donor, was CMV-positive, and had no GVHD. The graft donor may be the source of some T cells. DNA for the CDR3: TGTGCCAGCAGTTTGAAACAGGGAAATCAGCCCCAGCATTTT. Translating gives CASSLKQGNQPQHF.